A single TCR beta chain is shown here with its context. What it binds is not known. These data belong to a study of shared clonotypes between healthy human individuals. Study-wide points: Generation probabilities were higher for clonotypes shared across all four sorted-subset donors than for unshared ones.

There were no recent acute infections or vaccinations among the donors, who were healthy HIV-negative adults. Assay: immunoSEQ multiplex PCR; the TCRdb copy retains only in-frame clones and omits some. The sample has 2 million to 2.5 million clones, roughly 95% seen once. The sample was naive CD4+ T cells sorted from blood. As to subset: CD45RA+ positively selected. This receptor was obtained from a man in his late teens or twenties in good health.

CDR3 bases: TGTGCCAGCAGTGGGTTTACAGGGACAATTGGTCAGCCCCAGCATTTT. It encodes CASSGFTGTIGQPQHF. The rearrangement uses TRBV6-1 and TRBJ1-5; D possibly corresponds to TRBD1 (6 bases). This CDR3 has 16 residues. CDR1 is MNHNS, CDR2 SASEGT, per germline. V shed 4 bases and J shed 6 bases, with 19 bases lying between them.